A selection of T cell receptor beta chains follows, all from one sample in a study of blood T cell repertoires in COVID-19. TCRdb's table, derived via immunoSEQ multiplex PCR, lists solely in-frame clones and lacks some. The data show tens of thousands of clones, with 70% to 90% seen just once and 4.3% held by the top ten. Sequencing was performed on peripheral blood. Every receptor here comes from a man aged 55 to 70 with acute or convalescent COVID-19. CDR3s include the opening cysteine and the closing phenylalanine or tryptophan. Only some rows state a clone size, as once, few, many or a class for expanded clones.

V: TRBV18; size: .; CDR3: CASSPIKGQDEFF
V: TRBV4-3; size: .; CDR3: CASSLQTGNEQFF
V: TRBV29-1; size: .; CDR3: CSGCTAGTEQFF
V: TRBV3-1/TRBV3-2; size: .; CDR3: CASSLTGQNTEAFF
V: TRBV14; size: .; CDR3: CASSPSLTAPNEQFF
V: TRBV6-6; size: .; CDR3: CASSTGVGYGYTF
V: TRBV6-2/TRBV6-3; size: .; CDR3: CASSPGLSGSQYF
V: TRBV7-9; size: .; CDR3: CASSGDREMGWSKNIQYF
V: TRBV6-6; size: .; CDR3: CASSPRGESSYNSPLHF
V: TRBV20-1; size: .; CDR3: CSAIDRFNTGELFF
V: TRBV3-1/TRBV3-2; size: .; CDR3: CASSQDDRAEAFF
V: TRBV19; size: .; CDR3: CASSHRGPNTGELFF
V: TRBV3-1/TRBV3-2; size: medium-sized; CDR3: CASSPAGGRSEAFF
V: TRBV5-4; size: .; CDR3: CASSPAGTGGANEQFF
V: TRBV4-3; size: .; CDR3: CASSQETGATAFF
V: TRBV7-6; size: .; CDR3: CASSLGGTGPSHGYTF
V: TRBV15; size: .; CDR3: CATSRNGQGDSPLHF
V: TRBV7-9; size: few; CDR3: CASSPTGDWEPQHF
V: TRBV5-8; size: .; CDR3: CATTTSSGRRTDTQYF
V: TRBV3-1/TRBV3-2; size: .; CDR3: CASSQAGGRGEQYF
V: TRBV19; size: .; CDR3: CASSIRWSGGAGDTQYF
V: TRBV5-4; size: .; CDR3: CASSLDLRAVNSPLHF
V: TRBV10-3; size: .; CDR3: CAISTSPNEQFF
V: TRBV10-1; size: .; CDR3: CASSGITGTGELFF
V: TRBV11-2; size: .; CDR3: CASSVARQTYTGELFF
V: TRBV10-1; size: .; CDR3: CASSGARGPTDTQYF
V: TRBV5-5; size: once; CDR3: CASSGTGGNQPQHF
V: TRBV11-2; size: .; CDR3: CASSSLRTGHNSPLHF
V: TRBV5-8; size: .; CDR3: CASSPQGGETQYF
V: TRBV5-1; size: .; CDR3: CASSLGQGLYGYTF
V: TRBV30; size: .; CDR3: CAWSKGALSNEKLFF
V: TRBV7-8; size: .; CDR3: CASSLISGANVLTF
V: TRBV24-1; size: .; CDR3: CATSEWDRPGNTIYF
V: TRBV3-1/TRBV3-2; size: .; CDR3: CASSPYRDEQYF
V: TRBV11-2; size: .; CDR3: CASSQDSLRAFF
V: TRBV14; size: few; CDR3: CASSQDRRTGVYSYNEQFF
V: TRBV7-8; size: .; CDR3: CASSSYRSSYNEQFF
V: TRBV14; size: .; CDR3: CASSQTITSTDTQYF
V: TRBV19; size: few; CDR3: CASSIQGPDLYYGYTF
V: TRBV5-1; size: .; CDR3: CASSLSAGPNQPQHF
V: TRBV7-9; size: .; CDR3: CASSFTGSTDTQYF
V: TRBV3-1/TRBV3-2; size: .; CDR3: CASSQGTVEIEKLFF